Described below is a single T cell receptor beta chain sequence and its context. Its antigen is currently unknown. One entry per CDR3 protein, called by TCRdb with MiXCR from the reads. This repertoire shows roughly 200,000 distinct CDR3 sequences, roughly a sixth found once; its top ten account for 25%. The CDR3 sequence is 19 residues long. Trimming cost V 6 bases and J 4 bases; bases outside gene matches: 18. CDR1 is MNHNS, CDR2 SASEGT, per germline. This entry comes from a study of T cell repertoires in cytomegalovirus infection. Overall study context: CMV infection and matching HLA type were both indicated by public TCR beta signatures.

Study observations and caveats: In two of eight donors, the top clonotype was HLA-C-restricted CMV-specific. Cumulative frequency (of public TCR beta family members) identified carriers of CMV plus the relevant HLA.

This rearrangement joins TRBV6-1 to TRBJ2-2; TRBD1 agrees at 9 bases. The TCR was taken from a human donor in good health (CMV status not recorded). Some clones in this sample may be carry-over from other donors' samples. Sample: CD8+ T cells from PBMCs. In nucleotides, the CDR3 is TGTGCCAGCAGCCGCGACCCCCCGGGACAGGGCGCCCGCACCGGGGAGCTGTTTTTT. Translation gives CASSRDPPGQGARTGELFF.